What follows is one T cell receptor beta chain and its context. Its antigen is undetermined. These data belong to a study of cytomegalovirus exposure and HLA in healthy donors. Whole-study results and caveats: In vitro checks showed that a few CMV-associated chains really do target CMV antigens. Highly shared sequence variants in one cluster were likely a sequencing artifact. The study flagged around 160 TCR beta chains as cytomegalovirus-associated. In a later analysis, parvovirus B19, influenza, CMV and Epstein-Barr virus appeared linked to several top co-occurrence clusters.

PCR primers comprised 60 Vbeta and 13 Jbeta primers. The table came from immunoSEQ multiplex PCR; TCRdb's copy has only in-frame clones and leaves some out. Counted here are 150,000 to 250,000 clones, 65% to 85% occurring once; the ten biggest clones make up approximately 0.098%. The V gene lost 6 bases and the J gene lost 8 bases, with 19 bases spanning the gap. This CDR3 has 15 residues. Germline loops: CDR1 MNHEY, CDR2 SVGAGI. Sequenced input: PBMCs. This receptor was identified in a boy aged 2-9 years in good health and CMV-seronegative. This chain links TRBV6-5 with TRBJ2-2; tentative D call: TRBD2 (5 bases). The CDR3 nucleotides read TGTGCCAGCAGCCACGAGGGTGCTCTGGCGGGGGAGCTGTTTTTT. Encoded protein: CASSHEGALAGELFF.